This is a list of T cell receptor beta chains from one sample in a study of CD8 T cells in ankylosing spondylitis. TCRdb independently ran MiXCR on the 5' RACE reads; one entry per CDR3 protein. The sample carries about 220,000 distinct CDR3 sequences, about 17% recorded once. The sequencing sample was made of blood, either unsorted or a sorted T cell fraction (not recorded which). These receptors were obtained from a male donor with ankylosing spondylitis. Both conserved end residues are part of each CDR3. Each record gives: D gene, V gene, J gene, clone size, CDR3 protein, CDR3 DNA. The D gene is left open where the match is weak. Clone sizes are given selectively: once, few, many, or a class where the clone is expanded.

>NA|TRBV7-3|TRBJ2-3|NA
CASRNDGGDTDTQYF
TGTGCCAGCAGGAACGACGGGGGAGACACAGATACGCAGTATTTT
>NA|TRBV27|TRBJ2-7|many
CASSFRATYEQYF
TGTGCCAGCAGTTTTAGGGCAACCTACGAGCAGTACTTC
>TRBD2|TRBV6-2/TRBV6-3|TRBJ2-1|NA
CASSYTDLAALYNEQFF
TGTGCCAGCAGTTACACAGATCTAGCGGCGTTGTACAATGAGCAGTTCTTC
>NA|TRBV7-9|TRBJ1-3|few
CASIDGWPGSGNTIYF
TGTGCCAGCATCGACGGTTGGCCCGGCTCTGGAAACACCATATATTTT
>NA|TRBV6-6|TRBJ2-7|few
CASSYSDGDEQYF
TGTGCCAGCAGTTACTCGGATGGGGACGAGCAGTACTTC
>NA|TRBV29-1|TRBJ1-5|few
CSVGGVNQPQHF
TGCAGCGTTGGGGGGGTCAATCAGCCCCAGCATTTT
>TRBD2|TRBV13|TRBJ2-7|NA
CASSLVSGGYEQYF
TGTGCCAGCAGCTTAGTTAGCGGGGGTTACGAGCAGTACTTC
>NA|TRBV4-1|TRBJ2-1|many
CASSQEGRSYNEQFF
TGCGCCAGCAGCCAAGAAGGGCGCTCCTACAATGAGCAGTTCTTC
>NA|TRBV7-8|TRBJ1-5|few
CASSLEGRDQPQHF
TGTGCCAGCAGCTTAGAAGGCAGGGATCAGCCCCAGCATTTT
>TRBD2|TRBV28|TRBJ2-3|few
CASSSLGTTPSTDTQYF
TGTGCCAGCAGTTCCCTAGGGACTACTCCCAGCACAGATACGCAGTATTTT
>NA|TRBV12-3/TRBV12-4|TRBJ2-5|many
CASSFRTLQETQYF
TGTGCCAGCAGTTTCCGGACGCTTCAAGAGACCCAGTACTTC
>TRBD1|TRBV30|TRBJ2-3|NA
CAWSVTGGFDTQYF
TGTGCCTGGAGTGTAACAGGGGGCTTTGATACGCAGTATTTT
>TRBD1|TRBV2|TRBJ1-5|NA
CASSAGTGEHSNQPQHF
TGTGCCAGCAGCGCCGGGACAGGAGAGCATAGCAATCAGCCCCAGCATTTT
>TRBD1|TRBV28|TRBJ2-5|few
CASSFPPSTGSLPQFSETQYF
TGTGCCAGCAGTTTCCCACCATCGACAGGGTCTTTGCCGCAATTTTCCGAGACCCAGTACTTC
>TRBD1|TRBV4-3|TRBJ1-5|NA
CASSQGTGFDQPQHF
TGCGCCAGCAGCCAGGGGACAGGGTTTGATCAGCCCCAGCATTTT
>TRBD1|TRBV5-1|TRBJ1-2|NA
CASSISWTGDYGYTF
TGCGCCAGCAGCATCAGCTGGACAGGGGACTATGGCTACACCTTC
>NA|TRBV29-1|TRBJ2-5|many
CSVEEAFQETQYF
TGCAGCGTTGAAGAGGCATTTCAAGAGACCCAGTACTTC
>TRBD2|TRBV12-3/TRBV12-4|TRBJ2-1|NA
CASRRTSGREYNEQFF
TGTGCCAGCAGGAGGACTAGCGGGAGGGAGTACAATGAGCAGTTCTTC
>TRBD2|TRBV20-1|TRBJ2-7|few
CSARGAGEDEQYF
TGCAGTGCCCGGGGAGCGGGAGAGGACGAGCAGTACTTC
>TRBD2|TRBV20-1|TRBJ2-1|once
CSARETSSNEQFF
TGCAGTGCTAGGGAGACTAGCTCCAATGAGCAGTTCTTC
>NA|TRBV4-3|TRBJ2-4|NA
CASSQDRIGHIQYF
TGCGCCAGCAGCCAAGATCGGATCGGGCACATTCAGTACTTC
>NA|TRBV27|TRBJ1-2|NA
CASSLSSGSSNYGYTF
TGTGCCAGCAGTTTATCGTCGGGGTCGTCAAACTATGGCTACACCTTC
>TRBD2|TRBV7-8|TRBJ2-2|few
CASSQSPGGYGELFF
TGTGCCAGCAGCCAAAGCCCGGGGGGATACGGGGAGCTGTTTTTT
>NA|TRBV20-1|TRBJ2-7|NA
CSARDPTEANYEQYF
TGCAGTGCTAGAGATCCGACAGAGGCCAACTACGAGCAGTACTTC
>TRBD1|TRBV7-9|TRBJ2-7|few
CASSFLTGESYEQYF
TGTGCCAGCAGCTTTTTGACAGGGGAGTCCTACGAGCAGTACTTC
>NA|TRBV12-3/TRBV12-4|TRBJ2-1|many
CASSRQTDYNEQFF
TGTGCCAGCAGTAGACAGACCGACTACAATGAGCAGTTCTTC
>TRBD1|TRBV5-1|TRBJ1-4|many
CASSSTGIATNEKLFF
TGCGCCAGCAGCTCGACAGGGATTGCAACTAATGAAAAACTGTTTTTT
>NA|TRBV28|TRBJ2-7|NA
CASSSRMSSYEQYF
TGTGCCAGCAGTTCTAGAATGAGCTCCTACGAGCAGTACTTC
>NA|TRBV6-2/TRBV6-3|TRBJ2-1|few
CASNPTPFNEQFF
TGTGCCAGCAATCCCACTCCCTTCAATGAGCAGTTCTTC
>NA|TRBV4-1|TRBJ2-1|NA
CASSQDWEDEQFF
TGCGCCAGCAGCCAAGATTGGGAGGATGAGCAGTTCTTC
>TRBD2|TRBV11-2|TRBJ2-1|few
CASSTLSGALSPKQFF
TGTGCCAGCAGCACCCTTAGCGGGGCCCTTTCCCCGAAGCAGTTCTTC
>NA|TRBV2|TRBJ1-2|NA
CASSEMGNTF
TGTGCCAGCAGTGAAATGGGGAACACCTTC
>NA|TRBV6-5|TRBJ2-3|NA
CASSYSSVDTQYF
TGTGCCAGCAGTTACAGCTCGGTGGATACGCAGTATTTT
>NA|TRBV9|TRBJ2-1|few
CASSPRGLASYNEQFF
TGTGCCAGCAGCCCGCGGGGGCTAGCGTCCTACAATGAGCAGTTCTTC